This T cell receptor beta chain derives from a study of identical twins. Germline V gene data show CDR1 as MNHNS and CDR2 as SASEGT. Trimming stripped 2 bases from V and 2 bases from J, with 12 bases between. CDR3 size: 15 residues. In TCRdb, the 5' RACE reads were re-called with MiXCR into one record per CDR3 protein. Among fewer than 550,000 distinct CDR3 sequences, more than 13% were seen once, and the ten largest hold 0.98%. The sample holds a few counts of this clonotype. These data also formed part of another study, on yellow fever vaccine responses in identical twins.

The receptor's source is a woman younger than 35 in good health. V and J are TRBV6-1 and TRBJ2-5; possible D gene TRBD1, 6 bases. The sequenced sample was CD4+ T cells sorted from blood. CDR3 protein: CASSEQGSGQETQYF. The CDR3 DNA follows: TGTGCCAGCAGTGAACAGGGGTCCGGACAAGAGACCCAGTACTTC.